These T cell receptor beta chains were read from a single sample in a study of early T cells in non-severe SARS-CoV-2 infection. From the 5' RACE reads, TCRdb called clonotypes with MiXCR, one entry per CDR3 protein. The sample contains about 110,000 distinct CDR3 sequences, roughly 13% of which appear only once. The sample in question was whole blood, obtained at baseline. The receptors here all came from an adult who was a healthcare worker with PCR-confirmed SARS-CoV-2 infection or an uninfected control (not recorded which). CDR3s include the opening cysteine and the closing phenylalanine or tryptophan. The order of the fields is clone size, D gene, V gene, J gene, CDR3 DNA, CDR3 protein. D genes are given only for firm matches. Not every row has a clone size; where given, it reads once, few, many or a size class.

abundance: many; d_gene: NA; v_gene: TRBV19; j_gene: TRBJ1-2; CDR3nt: TGTGCCAGTAGTAGACAGGTGACGTCCTATGGCTACACCTTC; CDR3aa: CASSRQVTSYGYTF
abundance: few; d_gene: NA; v_gene: TRBV29-1; j_gene: TRBJ1-4; CDR3nt: TGCAGCGTTGACACCGGGACACCCGAACTGTTTTTT; CDR3aa: CSVDTGTPELFF
abundance: few; d_gene: NA; v_gene: TRBV6-6; j_gene: TRBJ1-1; CDR3nt: TGTGCCAGCAGTTACTCGATTTCAATTGGGGGTGACACTGAAGCTTTCTTT; CDR3aa: CASSYSISIGGDTEAFF
abundance: many; d_gene: TRBD2; v_gene: TRBV7-9; j_gene: TRBJ2-5; CDR3nt: TGTGCCAGCAACCCCCCGGGAGGTGTGGCCCAGTACTTC; CDR3aa: CASNPPGGVAQYF
abundance: few; d_gene: TRBD1; v_gene: TRBV4-2; j_gene: TRBJ2-7; CDR3nt: TGTGCCAGCAGCCAACGCCTCTCCGGGACAGGGAATAACGAGCAGTACTTC; CDR3aa: CASSQRLSGTGNNEQYF
abundance: NA; d_gene: TRBD1; v_gene: TRBV5-1; j_gene: TRBJ2-2; CDR3nt: TGCGCCAGCAGCGGTGGACAGGGGGCAAACACCGGGGAGCTGTTTTTT; CDR3aa: CASSGGQGANTGELFF
abundance: NA; d_gene: NA; v_gene: TRBV24-1; j_gene: TRBJ1-4; CDR3nt: TGTGCCACCAGTGATGAGGGCGAGGATGAAAAACTGTTTTTT; CDR3aa: CATSDEGEDEKLFF
abundance: many; d_gene: NA; v_gene: TRBV29-1; j_gene: TRBJ1-1; CDR3nt: TGCAGCGTTGTCCCGCACGGAAAAAACACTGAAGCTTTCTTT; CDR3aa: CSVVPHGKNTEAFF
abundance: NA; d_gene: TRBD1; v_gene: TRBV5-1; j_gene: TRBJ1-4; CDR3nt: TGCGCCAGCAGCTCGGACAGGGGTGAAAAACTGTTTTTT; CDR3aa: CASSSDRGEKLFF
abundance: many; d_gene: TRBD2; v_gene: TRBV7-2; j_gene: TRBJ2-1; CDR3nt: TGTGCCAGCAGCTCTAGCGGGGGGTACAATGAGCAGTTCTTC; CDR3aa: CASSSSGGYNEQFF
abundance: many; d_gene: TRBD1; v_gene: TRBV18; j_gene: TRBJ1-1; CDR3nt: TGTGCCAGCTCACAATTATCTACAGGGGATGAAGCTTTCTTT; CDR3aa: CASSQLSTGDEAFF
abundance: many; d_gene: TRBD1; v_gene: TRBV6-6; j_gene: TRBJ1-1; CDR3nt: TGTGCCAGCAGTTACCTCCCGGGACAGGGGAACACTGAAGCTTTCTTT; CDR3aa: CASSYLPGQGNTEAFF
abundance: NA; d_gene: TRBD2; v_gene: TRBV20-1; j_gene: TRBJ2-1; CDR3nt: TGCAGTGCTAGAGCGGGGACTACGGAACCCCACGGGGAGCAGTTCTTC; CDR3aa: CSARAGTTEPHGEQFF
abundance: few; d_gene: TRBD1; v_gene: TRBV3-1; j_gene: TRBJ1-1; CDR3nt: TGTGCCAGCAGCCCCGGACAGGGGTGGAACACTGAAGCTTTCTTT; CDR3aa: CASSPGQGWNTEAFF